These 26 T cell receptor beta chains share one sample of origin, sequenced in a study of T cells in Graves' hyperthyroidism and ophthalmopathy. TCR beta CDR3 regions were amplified from RNA. The TCR CDR3 was amplified in a first-round RT-PCR using the HTBI primer set. MiXCR, applied by TCRdb to the multiplex PCR reads, yields one record per CDR3 protein. The table has approximately 200,000 distinct CDR3 sequences, around 20% seen once. Sequenced sample: blood. Receptors originate from a middle-aged man with Graves' hyperthyroidism.

The chain recombines TRBV11-2 with TRBJ1-2; TRBD1 matches at 9 bases. This CDR3 contains 15 residues. Per germline, CDR1 SGHAT and CDR2 FQNNGV. Trimming at V came to 0 bases and at J to 4 bases, leaving 3 bases not matched to a gene. CDR3 residues: CASSLERTGVYGYTF. CDR3 DNA: TGTGCCAGCAGCTTAGAACGGACAGGGGTCTATGGCTACACCTTC.

A few counts support this clonotype. The chain combines TRBV30 with TRBJ2-1; TRBD2 aligns across 11 bases. Germline loops: CDR1 GTSNPN, CDR2 SVGIG (reference sequence). The CDR3 is 20 residues long. V shed 3 bases and J 0 bases; nucleotides not matched to a gene: 16. CDR3 region: CAWRSLTSGGPSSSYNEQFF. The CDR3 nucleotides are TGTGCCTGGAGGTCCCTTACTAGCGGGGGCCCATCGAGCTCCTACAATGAGCAGTTCTTC.

This clonotype was seen only a few times. The CDR3: CASSYSPQGRDYGYTF. The CDR3 nucleotides are TGTGCCAGCAGTTACTCACCACAGGGGAGAGACTATGGCTACACCTTC. The J gene is TRBJ1-2, the V gene TRBV6-2 or TRBV6-3; TRBD1 agrees at 7 bases. V trimming: 0 bases; J trimming: 3 bases; junction bases outside the gene matches: 7. This CDR3 region has 16 residues. The germline gives CDR1 MNHEY, CDR2 SVGEGT.

This clonotype has at least ten counts. The chain couples TRBV12-3 or TRBV12-4 to TRBJ2-2, with D tentatively TRBD1 or TRBD2 (5 bases each). This CDR3 has 17 amino acids. The ends were cut back, 3 bases at V and 3 bases at J, with 17 bases in the middle. CDR3 coding DNA: TGTGCCAGCAGTTTGAATAATCTGTGGGGACACACCGGGGAGCTGTTTTTT. It specifies CASSLNNLWGHTGELFF.

This clonotype was observed at least ten times. The V gene is TRBV20-1, the J gene TRBJ1-6; 7 bases agree with TRBD1. The ends lost 0 bases at V and 7 bases at J; junction bases unmatched: 12. Germline V gene lookup returns CDR1 DFQATT and CDR2 SNEGSKA (reference sequence). The CDR3 covers 17 residues. The CDR3 region has the DNA TGCAGTGCTAGAGATTTAGCCTCGGGACAGCCGAATTCACCCCTCCACTTT. Translating it yields CSARDLASGQPNSPLHF.

The chain couples TRBV7-3 to TRBJ2-3, with D perhaps matching TRBD1 (5 bases). Trimming shortened V by 1 base and J by 2 bases, and 7 bases separated the two germline ends. CDR3 length: 14 residues. From germline, CDR1 is SGHTA and CDR2 FQGTGA. CDR3 in DNA: TGTGCCAGCAGCTTAAGGGGCCCCACAGATACGCAGTATTTT. The encoded protein is CASSLRGPTDTQYF.

This clonotype was found many times. The rearrangement uses TRBV27 and TRBJ2-7, with a weak D call TRBD1 (6 bases). Germline assignment: CDR1 MNHEY and CDR2 SMNVEV (reference sequence). V lost 2 bases and J lost 2, with 10 bases in between. The CDR3 totals 14 residues. CDR3 loop: CASSLKDSAYEQYF. In DNA, the CDR3 is TGTGCCAGCAGTTTAAAGGACAGCGCCTACGAGCAGTACTTC.

This clonotype was seen a single time. This chain uses TRBV7-2 with TRBJ2-3; TRBD1 matches at 12 bases. Germline V lookup: CDR1 SGHTA, CDR2 FQGNSA. V was pared by 8 bases and J by 3 bases, with 6 bases of the junction left unmatched. The CDR3 has 15 residues. The CDR3 nucleotides are TGTGCCAGCGACCTGGGACAGGGGGCAACAGATACGCAGTATTTT. Translating gives CASDLGQGATDTQYF.

The sample holds a few counts of this clonotype. The rearrangement joins TRBV29-1 to TRBJ1-1; D is perhaps TRBD1 (6 bases). The CDR3 loop spans 13 amino acids. CDR1 and CDR2 from the germline V gene are SQVTM and ANQGSEA. V was cut by 7 bases and J by 2 bases, with 14 bases left in between. In DNA, the CDR3 is TGCAGCGCTCAGGGACAATCAAACACTGAAGCTTTCTTT. Translation gives CSAQGQSNTEAFF.

Ten or more counts support this clonotype. CDR3 sequence reads: CASSQSDGYTEAFF. In DNA form, the CDR3 reads TGTGCCAGCAGCCAGTCGGACGGTTACACTGAAGCTTTCTTT. J is TRBJ1-1 and V is TRBV7-2; no reliable D call. Trimming stripped 5 bases from V and 3 bases from J, with 13 bases between. Germline V gives CDR1 SGHTA, CDR2 FQGNSA. This CDR3 comprises 14 residues.

This clonotype came up many times. The rearrangement joins TRBV7-9 to TRBJ1-1; weak D call: TRBD1 (5 bases). This CDR3 region has 16 residues. Trimming stripped 2 bases from V and 6 bases from J, with 19 bases between. CDR1 is SEHNR, CDR2 FQNEAQ, per germline (reference sequence). CDR3 region: CASSLLGPAGGAEAFF. CDR3 bases: TGTGCCAGCAGCTTACTTGGACCTGCCGGGGGTGCTGAAGCTTTCTTT. The variable domain in full, with the rest retrieved from reference TRBV7-9 and TRBJ1-1, is DTGVSQNPRHKITKRGQNVTFRCDPISEHNRLYWYRQTLGQGPEFLTYFQNEAQLEKSRLLSDRFSAERPKGSFSTLEIQRTEQGDSAMYLCASSLLGPAGGAEAFFGQGTRLTVV.

This clonotype came up a few times. The rearrangement joins TRBV13 to TRBJ2-5, with D maybe TRBD1 (5 bases). The CDR3 contains 16 residues. V lost 0 bases to trimming and J lost 1 base, with 12 bases between them. Germline assignment: CDR1 PRHDT and CDR2 FYEKMQ (reference sequence). CDR3 DNA: TGTGCCAGCAGCTTAGGCAGGGCCTACACCCAAGAGACCCAGTACTTC. This gives the protein CASSLGRAYTQETQYF. The full variable domain, in which reference TRBV13 and TRBJ2-5 provide the parts outside the CDR3, is AAGVIQSPRHLIKEKRETATLKCYPIPRHDTVYWYQQGPGQDPQFLISFYEKMQSDKGSIPDRFSAQQFSDYHSELNMSSLELGDSALYFCASSLGRAYTQETQYFGPGTRLLVL.

This clonotype was observed many times. The chain has TRBV20-1 and TRBJ2-5; 8 bases map to TRBD1. CDR1 and CDR2 (germline): DFQATT, SNEGSKA (reference sequence). The J segment lost 4 bases and the V segment lost 5 bases, leaving 12 bases of the junction unmatched. This CDR3 is 15 amino acids long. CDR3 nucleotide sequence: TGCAGTGCTCAGCGCCCCCAGGGGGCCGGAGAGACCCAGTACTTC. It encodes CSAQRPQGAGETQYF.

This clonotype has a handful of counts. V is TRBV6-9 and J is TRBJ2-3; D is tentatively TRBD1 or TRBD2 (5 bases each). The ends were cut back, 3 bases at V and 1 base at J, with 14 bases in the middle. The CDR3 sequence is 16 residues long. CDR1 MNHGY and CDR2 SVAAGI come from the germline V gene. The CDR3, as DNA: TGTGCCAGCAGTTACAGGGAGTATTATGGCACAGATACGCAGTATTTT. Encoded protein: CASSYREYYGTDTQYF.

V and J are TRBV28 and TRBJ2-7; D may be TRBD1 (5 bases). Trimming pared 6 bases from V and 4 bases from J, leaving 19 bases between. The CDR3 runs 15 residues. CDR1 is MDHEN, CDR2 SYDVKM, per germline. The CDR3 DNA reads as TGTGCCAGCAGAGGGGTGGGATTCCGGTTTTACGAGCAGTACTTC. The encoded protein is CASRGVGFRFYEQYF. The full variable domain, with the rest looked up from reference TRBV28 and TRBJ2-7, is DVKVTQSSRYLVKRTGEKVFLECVQDMDHENMFWYRQDPGLGLRLIYFSYDVKMKEKGDIPEGYSVSREKKERFSLILESASTNQTSMYLCASRGVGFRFYEQYFGPGTRLTVT.

This clonotype has ten or more counts. The V and J genes are TRBV2 and TRBJ1-5; possible D gene TRBD1, 6 bases. Per germline, CDR1 SNHLY and CDR2 FYNNEI. CDR3 size: 16 residues. V lost 3 bases and J 4 bases, leaving 16 bases between the germline ends. CDR3 in amino acids: CASSERQVRSNQPQHF. The CDR3 region has the DNA TGTGCCAGCAGTGAGCGACAGGTCAGGAGTAATCAGCCCCAGCATTTT.

This chain links TRBV27 with TRBJ2-3; tentative D call: TRBD1 (6 bases). Trimming removed 6 bases from V and 2 bases from J, with 9 bases in between. The CDR3 totals 13 residues. The germline V gene has CDR1 MNHEY and CDR2 SMNVEV (reference sequence). The CDR3: CASSTGSTDTQYF. CDR3 DNA: TGTGCCAGCAGCACAGGGTCCACAGATACGCAGTATTTT.

This clonotype has ten or more counts. The gene calls are TRBV7-2 and TRBJ2-3; the D is unclear. V dropped 0 bases and J dropped 8 bases, with 12 bases sitting between them. In germline, CDR1 is SGHTA, CDR2 FQGNSA. The CDR3 extends over 14 amino acids. The CDR3 reads CASSLAVGAGTQYF. In DNA, the CDR3 is TGTGCCAGCAGCTTAGCTGTGGGCGCAGGTACGCAGTATTTT. The whole variable domain, filled in from reference TRBV7-2 and TRBJ2-3, reads GAGVSQSPSNKVTEKGKDVELRCDPISGHTALYWYRQSLGQGLEFLIYFQGNSAPDKSGLPSDRFSAERTGGSVSTLTIQRTQQEDSAVYLCASSLAVGAGTQYFGPGTRLTVL.

This clonotype occurred many times. The chain carries TRBV7-3 and TRBJ2-3, with TRBD2 matching 7 bases. Germline lookup yields CDR1 SGHTA and CDR2 FQGTGA. V gave up 5 bases and J gave up 5 bases; unmatched junction bases: 16. This CDR3 contains 17 residues. CDR3 residues: CASSAAVGLRSQDTQYF. The CDR3 coding sequence is TGTGCCAGCAGCGCGGCTGTGGGACTAAGGTCACAAGATACGCAGTATTTT.

This clonotype has a count of ten or more. The chain uses TRBV11-2 and TRBJ1-4; D is undetermined. Germline-derived CDR1 and CDR2 are SGHAT and FQNNGV. The length of the CDR3 is 16 residues. V lost 5 bases and J lost 0, with 13 bases in between. The CDR3 is CASSPRRGSTNEKLFF. The CDR3 DNA reads TGTGCCAGCAGCCCGCGACGCGGCTCAACTAATGAAAAACTGTTTTTT.

This clonotype has at least ten counts. The chain is built from TRBV27 and TRBJ2-7; no firm D call. The ends were cut back, 2 bases at V and 5 bases at J, with 10 bases in the middle. Germline V gene data show CDR1 as MNHEY and CDR2 as SMNVEV (reference sequence). CDR3 length: 13 residues. The CDR3 nucleotides are TGTGCCAGCAGTTTAGGCAGCCTCCACGAGCAGTACTTC. Protein sequence: CASSLGSLHEQYF.

V gene TRBV4-1 combines with J gene TRBJ1-1; TRBD1 matches at 8 bases. The ends lost 1 base at V and 1 base at J; junction bases unmatched: 2. Germline V gene lookup returns CDR1 MGHRA and CDR2 YSYEKL. CDR3 length: 15 residues. The CDR3 is CASSQGRGRNTEAFF. In DNA, the CDR3 is TGCGCCAGCAGCCAAGGCAGGGGGCGGAACACTGAAGCTTTCTTT.

This rearrangement joins TRBV9 to TRBJ2-7; D is ambiguous. The CDR3 extends over 14 amino acids. The ends were cut back, 0 bases at V and 5 bases at J, with 12 bases in the middle. In germline, CDR1 is SGDLS, CDR2 YYNGEE. In nucleotides, the CDR3 is TGTGCCAGCAGCGTAGGGGTGGGATTCGACGAGCAGTACTTC. It is translated as CASSVGVGFDEQYF.

This clonotype came up a few times. The V gene is TRBV7-3, the J gene TRBJ2-3, with TRBD2 matching over 10 bases. CDR3 length: 15 residues. Germline CDR1 SGHTA, CDR2 FQGTGA. Trimming at V came to 5 bases and at J to 14 bases, leaving 16 bases not matched to a gene. The CDR3 loop reads CASSRGTSDPGHLYF. DNA of the CDR3: TGTGCCAGCAGCCGGGGGACTAGCGACCCTGGTCATCTGTATTTT.

V is TRBV4-3 and J is TRBJ2-3; D is unclear. Trimming removed 2 bases at V and 6 bases at J, with 15 bases between. CDR3 length equals 15 residues. Germline V lookup: CDR1 LGHNA, CDR2 YSLEER. CDR3 in amino acids: CASSQKTTRTDTQYF. In nucleotides, the CDR3 is TGCGCCAGCAGCCAAAAGACGACTCGGACGGATACGCAGTATTTT.

This clonotype was counted many times. The chain is built from TRBV6-2 or TRBV6-3 and TRBJ2-5; D may be TRBD1 (5 bases). Germline CDR1 is MNHEY and CDR2 is SVGEGT. The CDR3 has 14 residues. The V end was cut by 6 bases, the J end by 0 bases, with 11 bases between. CDR3 sequence reads: CASSQDSNQETQYF. As DNA, the CDR3 is TGTGCCAGCAGCCAAGACAGCAACCAAGAGACCCAGTACTTC.